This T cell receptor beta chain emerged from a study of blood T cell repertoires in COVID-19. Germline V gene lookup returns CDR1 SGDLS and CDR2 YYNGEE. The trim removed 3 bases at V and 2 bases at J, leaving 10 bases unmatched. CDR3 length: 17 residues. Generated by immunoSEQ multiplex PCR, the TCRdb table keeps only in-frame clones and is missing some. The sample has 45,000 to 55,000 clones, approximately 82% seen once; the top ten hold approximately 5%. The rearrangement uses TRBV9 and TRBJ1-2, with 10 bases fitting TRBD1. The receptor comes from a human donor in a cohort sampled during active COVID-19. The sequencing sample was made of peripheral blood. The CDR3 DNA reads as TGTGCCAGCAGCGAGAACCGAGGGGGACAGGGGAACTATGGCTACACCTTC. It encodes CASSENRGGQGNYGYTF.